The 8 T cell receptor beta chains below all came from one sample that was sequenced in a study of T cells in Graves' hyperthyroidism and ophthalmopathy. RNA transcripts yielded amplified TCR beta CDR3 regions. The study used the HTBI primer set for a first-round RT-PCR of the TCR CDR3. MiXCR, applied by TCRdb to the multiplex PCR reads, yields one record per CDR3 protein. The sample gives 800,000 or so distinct CDR3 sequences, about 38% of which show up once; 7.5% to 9.5% is in the top ten. The sequencing input was blood. The receptors derive from a man younger than 35 with Graves' hyperthyroidism.

The chain has TRBV7-2 and TRBJ2-2; D is uncertain. CDR1 SGHTA and CDR2 FQGNSA come from the germline V gene. This CDR3 has 13 amino acids. The V end was cut by 5 bases, the J end by 6 bases, with 10 bases between. Here the CDR3 reads CASSHESPGELFF. Here the CDR3 DNA reads TGTGCCAGCAGCCATGAAAGCCCCGGGGAGCTGTTTTTT.

The chain employs TRBV12-3 or TRBV12-4 and TRBJ1-2; TRBD1 is a possible D gene (6 bases). V gave up 7 bases and J gave up 8 bases, with 14 bases separating them. This CDR3 has 12 amino acids. The CDR3 loop reads CASTLQGYGYTF. CDR3 DNA: TGTGCCAGCACCCTACAGGGATACGGCTACACCTTC.

In its sample, this clonotype was seen a few times. This rearrangement joins TRBV2 to TRBJ2-7, with D possibly being TRBD1 or TRBD2 (5 bases each). Trimming stripped 7 bases from V and 0 bases from J, with 19 bases between. This CDR3 spans 16 amino acids. Per germline, CDR1 SNHLY and CDR2 FYNNEI. The CDR3 coding sequence is TGTGCCAGCACTCACATTTCCGGGACGAGCTCCTACGAGCAGTACTTC. Its protein product is CASTHISGTSSYEQYF.

Ten or more counts support this clonotype. The V call is TRBV10-3, the J call TRBJ2-7; possibly TRBD2 for D (6 bases). Per the germline V gene, CDR1 is ENHRY and CDR2 is SYGVKD. The CDR3 is 14 amino acids. The germline V and J ends were trimmed by 6 bases and 7 bases, with 19 bases remaining between them. The CDR3: CAISGREVPWEQYF. CDR3 nucleotide sequence: TGTGCCATCAGCGGCAGGGAGGTACCATGGGAGCAGTACTTC.

V gene TRBV6-1 combines with J gene TRBJ1-6; the match to TRBD1 covers 10 bases. This CDR3 has 15 amino acids. The J segment lost 7 bases and the V segment lost 6 bases, leaving 6 bases of the junction unmatched. Germline V gene data show CDR1 as MNHNS and CDR2 as SASEGT. The CDR3, as DNA: TGTGCCAGCAGGATCACGGGACAGGGGAATTCACCCCTCCACTTT. It is translated as CASRITGQGNSPLHF.

This clonotype came up a few times. J is TRBJ1-5 and V is TRBV3-1; D gene unclear. The germline V and J ends were trimmed by 1 base and 6 bases, with 13 bases remaining between them. CDR1 is LGHDT and CDR2 is YNNKEL in the germline V gene (reference sequence). The CDR3 totals 15 residues. This CDR3 is CASSQVGRGPQPQHF. Here the CDR3 DNA reads TGTGCCAGCAGCCAAGTAGGAAGAGGCCCTCAGCCCCAGCATTTT. Full variable domain (remainder filled in from reference TRBV3-1 and TRBJ1-5): DTAVSQTPKYLVTQMGNDKSIKCEQNLGHDTMYWYKQDSKKFLKIMFSYNNKELIINETVPNRFSPKSPDKAHLNLHINSLELGDSAVYFCASSQVGRGPQPQHFGDGTRLSIL.

Notes on this clonotype: A much larger clone differs from this one at a single base, so this may be a read error. The chain is built from TRBV20-1 and TRBJ1-1, with D possibly TRBD1 on 6 matching bases. The CDR3 consists of 14 residues. V was shortened by 4 bases and J by 1 base, with 13 bases between the two germline ends. Germline loops: CDR1 DFQATT, CDR2 SNEGSKA (reference sequence). The CDR3 DNA is TGCAGTGCTACTCCGGGACAACAGAACACTGAAGCTTTCTTT. As protein: CSATPGQQNTEAFF.

Many counts were recorded for this clonotype. The CDR3 region is CASSSHGNSPLHF. CDR3 DNA sequence: TGTGCCAGCAGCTCCCATGGTAATTCACCCCTCCACTTT. The rearrangement uses TRBV5-6 and TRBJ1-6; D not certain. Trimming stripped 3 bases from V and 6 bases from J, with 7 bases between. Germline V gives CDR1 SGHDT, CDR2 YYEEEE. This CDR3 has 13 amino acids.